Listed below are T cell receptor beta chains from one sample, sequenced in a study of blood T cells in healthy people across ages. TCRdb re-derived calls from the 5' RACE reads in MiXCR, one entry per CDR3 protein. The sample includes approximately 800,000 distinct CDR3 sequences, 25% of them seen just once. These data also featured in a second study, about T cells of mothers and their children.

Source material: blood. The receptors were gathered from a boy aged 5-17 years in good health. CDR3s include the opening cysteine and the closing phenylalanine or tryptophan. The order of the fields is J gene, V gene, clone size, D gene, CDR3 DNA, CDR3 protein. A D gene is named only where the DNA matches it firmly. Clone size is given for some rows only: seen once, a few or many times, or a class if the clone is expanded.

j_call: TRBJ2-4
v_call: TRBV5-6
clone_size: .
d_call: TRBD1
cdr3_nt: TGTGCCAGCAGCCAACGGGACAGGGAGCCCATTCAGTACTTC
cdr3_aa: CASSQRDREPIQYF

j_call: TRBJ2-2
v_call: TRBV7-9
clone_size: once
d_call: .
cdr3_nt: TGTGCCAGCAGCTTATTGTTAAGCGGGGAGCTGTTTTTT
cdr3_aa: CASSLLLSGELFF

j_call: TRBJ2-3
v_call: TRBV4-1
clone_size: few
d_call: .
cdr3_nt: TGCGCCAGCAGCCCCTCGCTCCGGTTTAGCACAGATACGCAGTATTTT
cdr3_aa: CASSPSLRFSTDTQYF

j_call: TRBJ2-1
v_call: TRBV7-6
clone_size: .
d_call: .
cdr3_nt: TGTGCCAGCAGCTTAAAGGTTGAGGGGGGCTCTGAGCAGTTCTTC
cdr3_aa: CASSLKVEGGSEQFF

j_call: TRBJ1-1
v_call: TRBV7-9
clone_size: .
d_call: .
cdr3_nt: TGTGCCAGCAGCGCATTGGGGGGAGGCACTGAAGCTTTCTTT
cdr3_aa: CASSALGGGTEAFF

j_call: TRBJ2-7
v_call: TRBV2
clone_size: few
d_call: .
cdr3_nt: TGTGCCAGCAGGATTTCGCAGGGGTGGAACTACGAGCAGTACTTC
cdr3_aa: CASRISQGWNYEQYF

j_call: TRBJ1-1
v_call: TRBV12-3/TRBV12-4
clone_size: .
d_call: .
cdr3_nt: TGTGCCAGCAGAACGACAGTGGGGGCTGAAGCTTTCTTT
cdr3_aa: CASRTTVGAEAFF

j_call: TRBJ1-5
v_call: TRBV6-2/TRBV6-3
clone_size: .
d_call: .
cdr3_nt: TGTGCCAGCAGTTACGGGGACAATCGAAGCAATCAGCCCCAGCATTTT
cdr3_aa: CASSYGDNRSNQPQHF

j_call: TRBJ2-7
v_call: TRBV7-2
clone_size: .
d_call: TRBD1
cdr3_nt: TGTGCCAGCACCGAAACCGGGACAGGGACGTACGAGCAGTACTTC
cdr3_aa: CASTETGTGTYEQYF

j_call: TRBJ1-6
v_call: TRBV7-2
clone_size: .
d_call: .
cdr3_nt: TGTGCCAGCAGCCCGGACAGAGGTTCACCCCTCCGCTTT
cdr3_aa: CASSPDRGSPLRF

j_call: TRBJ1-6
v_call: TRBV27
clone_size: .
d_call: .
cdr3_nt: TGTGCCAGCAGGGATCTCTCCTCCTATAATTCACCCCTCCACTTT
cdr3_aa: CASRDLSSYNSPLHF

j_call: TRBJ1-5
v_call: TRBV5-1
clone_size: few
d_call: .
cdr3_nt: TGCGCCGGCAGCCCTGGGACCGAGAATCAGCCCCAGCATTTT
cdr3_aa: CAGSPGTENQPQHF

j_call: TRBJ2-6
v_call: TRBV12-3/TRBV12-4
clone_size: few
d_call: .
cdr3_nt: TGTGCCAGCAGCGTAGCGTTTGGGGCCAACGTCCTGACTTTC
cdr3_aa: CASSVAFGANVLTF

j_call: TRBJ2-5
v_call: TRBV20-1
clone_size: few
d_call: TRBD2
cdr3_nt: TGCAGTGCGAGAGCGGGAGGGCAGGGAGAGACCCAGTACTTC
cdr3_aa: CSARAGGQGETQYF

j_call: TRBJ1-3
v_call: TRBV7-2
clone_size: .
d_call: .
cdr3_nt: TGTGCCAGCAGCTTGGCTTTAGAACCTGGAAACACCATATATTTT
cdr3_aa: CASSLALEPGNTIYF

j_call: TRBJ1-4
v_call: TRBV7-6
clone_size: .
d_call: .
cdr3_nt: TGTGCCAGCAGCTTAGCACGGGGACCTAATGAAAAACTGTTTTTT
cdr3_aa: CASSLARGPNEKLFF

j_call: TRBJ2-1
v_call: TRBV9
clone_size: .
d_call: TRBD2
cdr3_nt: TGTGCCAGCAGCCCAATTAGCGGGGGGCCTACCTACAATGAGCAGTTCTTC
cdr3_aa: CASSPISGGPTYNEQFF

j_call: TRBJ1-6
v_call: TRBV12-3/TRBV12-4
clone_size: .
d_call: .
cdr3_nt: TGTGCCAGCAGTTTGGGGCGCTCCTATAATTCACCCCTCCACTTT
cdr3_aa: CASSLGRSYNSPLHF

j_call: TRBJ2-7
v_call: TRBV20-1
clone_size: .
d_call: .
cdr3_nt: TGCAGTGCTAGTAGGCCTGCCACCTACGAGCAGTACTTC
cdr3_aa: CSASRPATYEQYF

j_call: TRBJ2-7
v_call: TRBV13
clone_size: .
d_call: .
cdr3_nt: TGTGCCAGCAGCTTACTAGACAGAAGCTACGAGCAGTACTTC
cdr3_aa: CASSLLDRSYEQYF

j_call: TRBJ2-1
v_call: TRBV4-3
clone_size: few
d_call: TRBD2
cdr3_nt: TGCGCCAGCAGCCAAGATCCAGCGGGATTAGAGGCTGAGCAGTTCTTC
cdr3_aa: CASSQDPAGLEAEQFF

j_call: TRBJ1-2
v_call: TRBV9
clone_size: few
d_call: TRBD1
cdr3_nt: TGTGCCAGCAGCGTAGCGGACAGGGGCGTTGGCTACACCTTC
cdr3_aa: CASSVADRGVGYTF

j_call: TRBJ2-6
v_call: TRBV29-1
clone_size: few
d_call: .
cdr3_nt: TGCAGCGTTGCGGCCGACTCTGGGGCCAACGTCCTGACTTTC
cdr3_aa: CSVAADSGANVLTF

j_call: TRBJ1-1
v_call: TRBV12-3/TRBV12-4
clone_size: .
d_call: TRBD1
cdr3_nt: TGTGCCAGCAGTTGGCCCTCTAAACCGGGACAGGGAGGTCCCGGAGCTTTCTTT
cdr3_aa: CASSWPSKPGQGGPGAFF

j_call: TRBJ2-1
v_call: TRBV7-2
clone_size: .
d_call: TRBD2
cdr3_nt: TGTGCCAGCAGCCCCCGCCGGGGGGGCGGAAATGAGCAGTTCTTC
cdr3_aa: CASSPRRGGGNEQFF

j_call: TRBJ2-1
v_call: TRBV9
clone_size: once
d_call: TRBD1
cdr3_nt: TGTGCCAGCAGCGCGACAGGGGATGAGCAGTTCTTC
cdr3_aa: CASSATGDEQFF

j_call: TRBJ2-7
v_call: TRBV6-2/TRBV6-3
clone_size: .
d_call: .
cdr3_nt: TGTGCCAGCAGCTCACCCAATGTGGCTAACTCCTACGAGCAGTACTTC
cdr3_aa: CASSSPNVANSYEQYF

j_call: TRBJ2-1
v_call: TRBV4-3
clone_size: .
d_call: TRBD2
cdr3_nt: TGCGCCAGCAGCCAAGATGGGCGCGGGAGCGGATTAAATGGGCAGTTCTTC
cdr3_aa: CASSQDGRGSGLNGQFF

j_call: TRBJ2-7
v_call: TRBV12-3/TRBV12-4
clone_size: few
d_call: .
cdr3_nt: TGTGCCAGCAGGGGCGGAACCTACGAGCAGTACTTC
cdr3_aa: CASRGGTYEQYF

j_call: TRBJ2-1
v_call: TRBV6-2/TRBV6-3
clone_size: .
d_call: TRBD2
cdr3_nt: TGTGCCAGCAGTTACAACAACGGGGGGGCTTACGACAATGAGCAGTTCTTC
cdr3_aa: CASSYNNGGAYDNEQFF

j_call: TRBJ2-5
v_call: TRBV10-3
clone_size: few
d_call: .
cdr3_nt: TGTGCCATCATAAGGGCCCGGGTTTCACGAGAGACCCAGTACTTC
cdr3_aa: CAIIRARVSRETQYF

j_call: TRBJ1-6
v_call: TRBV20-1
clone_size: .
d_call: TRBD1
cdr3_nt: TGCAGTGCTAACAGGGGAACGAGCTCCTATAATTCACCCCTCCACTTT
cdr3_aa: CSANRGTSSYNSPLHF

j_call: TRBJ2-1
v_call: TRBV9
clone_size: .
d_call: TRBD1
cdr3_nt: TGTGCCAGCAGCGTCCGGGACAGGGACTACAATGAGCAGTTCTTC
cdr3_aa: CASSVRDRDYNEQFF

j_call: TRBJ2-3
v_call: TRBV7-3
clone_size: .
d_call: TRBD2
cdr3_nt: TGTGCCAGCAGCTTAAGGCCCATGGCTAGCGGGGAGTGGGGCGCAGATACGCAGTATTTT
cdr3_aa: CASSLRPMASGEWGADTQYF

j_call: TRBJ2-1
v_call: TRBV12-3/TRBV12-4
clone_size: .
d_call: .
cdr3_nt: TGCGCCAGCAGCCCGGGACCACTCGGGCAGTTCTTC
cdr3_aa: CASSPGPLGQFF

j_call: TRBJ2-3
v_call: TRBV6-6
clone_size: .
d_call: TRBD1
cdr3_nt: TGTGCCAGCGGCGACAGGGTTTCAGATACGCAGTATTTT
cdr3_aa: CASGDRVSDTQYF

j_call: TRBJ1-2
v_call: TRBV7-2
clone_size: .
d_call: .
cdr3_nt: TGTGCCAGCAGCCGTGACACCCTGGGGAGCTATGGCTACACCTTC
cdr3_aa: CASSRDTLGSYGYTF

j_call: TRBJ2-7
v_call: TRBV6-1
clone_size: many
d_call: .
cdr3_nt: TGTGCCAGCAGTGGACAGAACTCCTACGAGCAGTACTTC
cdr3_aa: CASSGQNSYEQYF

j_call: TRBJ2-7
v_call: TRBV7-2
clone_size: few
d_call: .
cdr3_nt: TGTGCCAGCATCAGGTCGGGGATGTCCTACGAGCAGTACTTC
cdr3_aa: CASIRSGMSYEQYF

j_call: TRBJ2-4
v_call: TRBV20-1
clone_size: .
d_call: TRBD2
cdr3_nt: TGCAGTGCTATAGGACTAGCGGGGGGGCAAGCCAAAAACATTCAGTACTTC
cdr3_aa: CSAIGLAGGQAKNIQYF

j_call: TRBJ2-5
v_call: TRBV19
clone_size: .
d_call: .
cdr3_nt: TGTGCCAGTAGTGCGATTGGGGCCTCTGGATTGGAGACCCAGTACTTC
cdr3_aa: CASSAIGASGLETQYF

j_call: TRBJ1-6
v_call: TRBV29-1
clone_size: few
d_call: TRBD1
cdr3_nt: TGCAGCGGACGAACAGGGGGCCCAACTTCACCCCTCCACTTT
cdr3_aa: CSGRTGGPTSPLHF

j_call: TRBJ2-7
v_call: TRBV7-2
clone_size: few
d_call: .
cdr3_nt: TGTGCCAGCAGCTTAAACCGACCGGGAAGGTCCAACGAGCAGTACTTC
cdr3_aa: CASSLNRPGRSNEQYF

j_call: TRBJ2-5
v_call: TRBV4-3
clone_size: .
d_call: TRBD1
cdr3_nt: TGCGCCAGCAGCCAGGTAACCCCCGGGACAGGGGAATCCCAAGAGACCCAGTACTTC
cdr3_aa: CASSQVTPGTGESQETQYF

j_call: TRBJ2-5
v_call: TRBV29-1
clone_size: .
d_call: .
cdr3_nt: TGCAGCGTTGAAGATCGGACAGAAGAAGAGACCCAGTACTTC
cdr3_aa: CSVEDRTEEETQYF

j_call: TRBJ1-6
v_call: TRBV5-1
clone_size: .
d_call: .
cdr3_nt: TGCGCCAGCAGCTTGGGTGACCCCCTGTCACCCCTCCACTTT
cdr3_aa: CASSLGDPLSPLHF

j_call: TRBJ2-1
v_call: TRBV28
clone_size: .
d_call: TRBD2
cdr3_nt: TGTGCCAGCAGTGGGGGGACTAGCGGCTCCAGGGAGCAGTTCTTC
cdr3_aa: CASSGGTSGSREQFF

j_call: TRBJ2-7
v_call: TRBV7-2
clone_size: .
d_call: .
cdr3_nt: TGTGCCAGCAGCTTAGCGCGGCAGTACTACGAGCAGTACTTC
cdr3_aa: CASSLARQYYEQYF

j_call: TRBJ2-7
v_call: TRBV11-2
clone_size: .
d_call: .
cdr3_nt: TGTGCCAGCAGCCTCCGGGACATCGACATTTACGAGCAGTACTTC
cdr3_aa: CASSLRDIDIYEQYF